This TCR beta chain was obtained from a study of shared clonotypes between healthy human individuals. Sequencing was performed with immunoSEQ multiplex PCR; in TCRdb, only in-frame clones are kept and a portion is missing. Here the sample spans about 2.3 million clones, just under 95% being singletons. The CDR3 is 17 residues long. V was pared by 3 bases and J by 8 bases, with 25 bases between. In germline, CDR1 is ENHRY, CDR2 SYGVKD. This receptor was taken from a man aged 18 to 29 in good health. Some clones in this sample may be carry-over from other donors' samples. This chain links TRBV10-3 with TRBJ1-2; D uncertain. Sequences were obtained from naive CD4+ T cells from PBMCs. Subset described: CD45RA+ positively selected. The CDR3: CAISEGWALSTTGGYTF. The CDR3 DNA follows: TGTGCCATCAGTGAAGGTTGGGCGTTATCAACTACGGGGGGCTACACCTTC.